This passage covers 22 T cell receptor beta chains from one sample sequenced in a study of regulatory T cells in long-lasting Graves disease. Time point of the sample: newly diagnosed GD, antithyroid drugs for less than 3 months. The TCR library was made from RNA extracted from PBMCs. For TCR beta, libraries came from iRepertoire HTBI primers and Arm-PCR of CDR3 regions. MiXCR was run by TCRdb on the multiplex PCR reads, yielding one entry per CDR3 protein. The data contain hundreds of thousands of distinct CDR3 sequences, about 16% of them singletons. A further study also used this sample, focusing on T cells in Graves' hyperthyroidism and ophthalmopathy.

The source material was peripheral blood mononuclear cells (PBMCs), sampled at new diagnosis, from a patient treated with antithyroid drugs. Receptor source: a woman aged 35-60 years with Graves disease.

The genes are TRBV28 and TRBJ2-5; D not certain. The V and J ends lost 7 bases and 7 bases respectively, with 13 bases between them. CDR3 length: 12 amino acids. Germline CDR1 is MDHEN and CDR2 is SYDVKM. CDR3 region: CASTPGAGTQYF. The CDR3 region has the DNA TGTGCCAGCACCCCTGGAGCTGGGACCCAGTACTTC.

The chain employs TRBV2 and TRBJ2-5; 14 bases line up with TRBD2. J was trimmed by 3 bases and V by 6 bases; bases with no gene match: 3. The CDR3 loop spans 15 amino acids. From germline, CDR1 is SNHLY and CDR2 FYNNEI. The CDR3 coding sequence is TGTGCCAGCAGCGCGACTAGCGGGGGGGAAGAGACCCAGTACTTC. It translates to CASSATSGGEETQYF.

This clonotype was seen repeatedly, ten times or more. V and J are TRBV2 and TRBJ1-6, with no clear D. The germline V gene encodes CDR1 SNHLY and CDR2 FYNNEI. This CDR3 region has 14 residues. The V end lost 1 base, the J end lost 13 bases, and 14 bases lay between the germline ends. CDR3 residues: CASSEDREPHPLHF. The CDR3 DNA sequence: TGTGCCAGCAGTGAAGACAGAGAACCTCATCCCCTCCACTTT.

V gene TRBV6-9 combines with J gene TRBJ1-4, with D unresolved. Trimming cost V 3 bases and J 0 bases, with 8 bases left between them. The CDR3 length is 15 residues. The germline CDR1 and CDR2 sequences are MNHGY and SVAAGI. This chain's CDR3 is CASSYLPATNEKLFF. CDR3 in DNA: TGTGCCAGCAGTTACCTTCCCGCAACTAATGAAAAACTGTTTTTT.

The rearrangement joins TRBV30 to TRBJ1-2; 8 bases map to TRBD1. The trim removed 3 bases at V and 8 bases at J, leaving 5 bases unmatched. Germline V CDR1 and CDR2: GTSNPN, SVGIG (reference sequence). The CDR3 runs 12 residues. Written as DNA, the CDR3 is TGTGCCTGGAGCGCCCAGGGGGCCGGCTACACCTTC. It translates to CAWSAQGAGYTF.

A note on this clonotype: This may stem from a read error, because a much larger clone lies one nucleotide away. The chain recombines TRBV13 with TRBJ2-1; D possibly corresponds to TRBD2 (5 bases). Trimming cost V 0 bases and J 5 bases, with 8 bases left between them. The CDR3 covers 14 residues. CDR1 PRHDT and CDR2 FYEKMQ come from the germline V gene (reference sequence). This chain's CDR3 is CASSLGTIHNEQFF. CDR3 sequence (DNA): TGTGCCAGCAGCTTAGGGACTATCCACAATGAGCAGTTCTTC.

This clonotype came up many times. The chain has TRBV28 and TRBJ2-2; D may match TRBD1 or TRBD2 (5 bases each). There are 15 residues in the CDR3. V shed 3 bases and J shed 2 bases, with 10 bases lying between them. CDR1 and CDR2 from the germline V gene are MDHEN and SYDVKM. Here the CDR3 DNA reads TGTGCCAGCAGTTTTTACAGGACTAACACCGGGGAGCTGTTTTTT. Translating gives CASSFYRTNTGELFF.

At least ten counts were recorded for this clonotype. The chain has TRBV11-2 and TRBJ2-3; D gene unclear. Germline V gives CDR1 SGHAT, CDR2 FQNNGV. This CDR3 has 15 residues. The V end was cut by 0 bases, the J end by 5 bases, with 12 bases between. CDR3 region: CASSLDPQRVDTQYF. CDR3 coding DNA: TGTGCCAGCAGCTTAGATCCACAAAGAGTAGATACGCAGTATTTT.

This clonotype has ten or more counts. The CDR3 reads CASSELGRKDTEAFF. The CDR3 nucleotides read TGTGCCAGCAGTGAATTAGGGAGGAAAGACACTGAAGCTTTCTTT. The chain carries TRBV2 and TRBJ1-1; D gene unclear. CDR1 SNHLY and CDR2 FYNNEI come from the germline V gene. The CDR3 is 15 amino acids. Trimming took 2 bases from V and 3 from J, leaving 13 bases between them.

This chain links TRBV6-1 with TRBJ1-2; D remains unclear. With 1 base removed from V and 4 bases from J, the gap between germline ends came to 13 bases. This CDR3 is built from 15 residues. Germline values: CDR1 MNHNS, CDR2 SASEGT. The CDR3 is CASSEVRRRTYGYTF. The DNA for the CDR3 is TGTGCCAGCAGTGAAGTCCGTCGGCGGACCTATGGCTACACCTTC.

There are many counts of this clonotype. The chain couples TRBV6-1 to TRBJ2-1; D is possibly TRBD2 (5 bases). The germline gives CDR1 MNHNS, CDR2 SASEGT. The CDR3 is made up of 13 amino acids. V was pared by 0 bases and J by 15 bases, with 15 bases between. CDR3 coding DNA: TGTGCCAGCAGTGAAGCCCGAGATAGAGAGGGGTTCTTC. Protein product: CASSEARDREGFF.

This sequence joins TRBV20-1 and TRBJ1-1, with 8 bases aligning to TRBD1. There are 14 residues in the CDR3. CDR1 is DFQATT and CDR2 is SNEGSKA in the germline V gene (reference sequence). The V gene end was trimmed by 3 bases and the J gene end by 5 bases; junction bases not matched to a gene: 8. The CDR3 bases are TGCAGTGCTAGTGACAGGGGCTTGTGGACTGAAGCTTTCTTT. Protein product: CSASDRGLWTEAFF.

As to this clonotype: A much larger clone sits a single nucleotide away, making a read error possible. The CDR3 does not close with the conserved phenylalanine or tryptophan, likely indicating a read error. CDR3 bases: TGTGCCAGCAGCGTAGATGCCAGGGCGGTTTACGGCTACACCCTC. Protein sequence: CASSVDARAVYGYTL. The V and J genes are TRBV9 and TRBJ1-2, with D perhaps matching TRBD1 (5 bases). The CDR3 spans 15 residues. Per the germline V gene, CDR1 is SGDLS and CDR2 is YYNGEE. The ends were cut back, 0 bases at V and 8 bases at J, with 17 bases in the middle.

At least ten counts were recorded for this clonotype. This chain's CDR3 is CASSLAGGPYQETQYF. The CDR3 DNA reads TGTGCCAGCAGTTTAGCGGGGGGGCCATATCAAGAGACCCAGTACTTC. The chain recombines TRBV12-3 or TRBV12-4 with TRBJ2-5; perhaps TRBD2 as D (7 bases). The CDR3 has 16 residues. The ends were cut back, 0 bases at V and 2 bases at J, with 13 bases in the middle.

The chain carries TRBV2 and TRBJ2-3; D remains unclear. With 4 bases removed from V and 4 bases from J, the gap between germline ends came to 12 bases. This CDR3 region has 14 residues. Germline CDR1 reads SNHLY; CDR2 reads FYNNEI. The CDR3 reads CASSAFRQSDTQYF. DNA for the CDR3: TGTGCCAGCAGTGCCTTTAGGCAGTCAGATACGCAGTATTTT.

The rearrangement links TRBV30 to TRBJ2-2, with D unclear. V gave up 4 bases and J gave up 3 bases, with 12 bases separating them. Germline assignment: CDR1 GTSNPN and CDR2 SVGIG (reference sequence). The CDR3 is 14 amino acids. CDR3 protein: CAWNSILDTGELFF. The CDR3 DNA reads TGTGCCTGGAATAGTATTTTGGACACCGGGGAGCTGTTTTTT.

The CDR3, as DNA: TGTGCCAGTAGTTTATATATAGCGGGGGCAGAGACCCAGTACTTC. Its translation: CASSLYIAGAETQYF. V gene TRBV19 combines with J gene TRBJ2-5; 9 positions match TRBD2. The CDR3 sequence is 15 residues long. Trimming cost V 5 bases and J 4 bases; bases outside gene matches: 8. From germline, CDR1 is LNHDA and CDR2 SQIVND (reference sequence).

This clonotype showed up just a few times. The DNA of the CDR3 is TGTGCCAGCAGCGCTCCAGGGAGTATGAACACTGAAGCTTTCTTT. The encoded protein is CASSAPGSMNTEAFF. The chain joins TRBV14 to TRBJ1-1; possibly TRBD1 for D (5 bases). Trimming took 5 bases from V and 0 from J, leaving 13 bases between them. The CDR3 is made up of 15 amino acids. CDR1 SGHDN and CDR2 FVKESK come from the germline V gene.

The V gene is TRBV7-2, the J gene TRBJ2-2, with D perhaps matching TRBD2 (6 bases). This CDR3 contains 17 residues. V lost 0 bases to trimming and J lost 2 bases, with 13 bases between them. Looked up from germline, CDR1 is SGHTA and CDR2 is FQGNSA. The CDR3 bases are TGTGCCAGCAGCTTAGCAGGATTCGGGGGAAACACCGGGGAGCTGTTTTTT. The encoded protein is CASSLAGFGGNTGELFF. Looking up the rest from reference TRBV7-2 and TRBJ2-2 gives the full variable domain: GAGVSQSPSNKVTEKGKDVELRCDPISGHTALYWYRQSLGQGLEFLIYFQGNSAPDKSGLPSDRFSAERTGGSVSTLTIQRTQQEDSAVYLCASSLAGFGGNTGELFFGEGSRLTVL.

Concerning this clonotype itself: This may arise from a read error, as a much more abundant clone is one base away. This chain uses TRBV30 with TRBJ2-1; D may be TRBD1 or TRBD2 (6 bases each). V gave up 4 bases and J gave up 9 bases, with 13 bases separating them. The CDR3 extends over 12 amino acids. Per the germline V gene, CDR1 is GTSNPN and CDR2 is SVGIG (reference sequence). This CDR3 is CAWNGGRGEQFF. The CDR3 nucleotides are TGTGCCTGGAATGGGGGGCGGGGTGAGCAGTTCTTC.

This clonotype showed up just a few times. The chain carries TRBV12-3 or TRBV12-4 and TRBJ1-1; 9 bases align to TRBD1. The CDR3 contains 16 residues. The V segment lost 5 bases and the J segment 0 bases; nucleotides outside the gene matches: 7. In nucleotides, the CDR3 is TGTGCCAGCAGTACCGGGGACAGGGTGGTGAACACTGAAGCTTTCTTT. Translating it yields CASSTGDRVVNTEAFF.

This clonotype was recorded at least ten times. V is TRBV30 and J is TRBJ2-7; D tentatively fits TRBD1 or TRBD2 (5 bases each). The CDR3 has 13 amino acids. Trimming stripped 3 bases from V and 3 bases from J, with 12 bases between. CDR1 is GTSNPN, CDR2 SVGIG, per germline (reference sequence). The CDR3 sequence: CAWRRGRGYEQYF. Written as DNA, the CDR3 is TGTGCCTGGAGGAGGGGAAGGGGCTACGAGCAGTACTTC. The variable domain in full, with the rest retrieved from reference TRBV30 and TRBJ2-7, is SQTIHQWPATLVQPVGSPLSLECTVEGTSNPNLYWYRQAAGRGLQLLFYSVGIGQISSEVPQNLSASRPQDRQFILSSKKLLLSDSGFYLCAWRRGRGYEQYFGPGTRLTVT.